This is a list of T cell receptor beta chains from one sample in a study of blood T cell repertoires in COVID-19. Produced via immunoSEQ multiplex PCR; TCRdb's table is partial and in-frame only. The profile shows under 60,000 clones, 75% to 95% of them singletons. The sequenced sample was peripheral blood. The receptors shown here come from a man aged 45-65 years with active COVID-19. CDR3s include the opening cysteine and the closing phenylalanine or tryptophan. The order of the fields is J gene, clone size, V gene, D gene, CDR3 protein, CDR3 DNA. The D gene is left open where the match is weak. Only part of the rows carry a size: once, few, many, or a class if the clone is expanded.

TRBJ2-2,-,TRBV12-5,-,CASADDRRRRTGELFF,TGTGCTAGTGCCGACGATAGGCGGCGGCGTACCGGGGAGCTGTTTTTT
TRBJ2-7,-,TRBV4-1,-,CASSQVSGYYEQYF,TGCGCCAGCAGCCAAGTTAGCGGATACTACGAGCAGTACTTC
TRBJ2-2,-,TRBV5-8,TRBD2,CASSLDGTSGGLLNTGELFF,TGTGCCAGCAGCTTGGACGGGACTAGCGGGGGGCTACTGAACACCGGGGAGCTGTTTTTT
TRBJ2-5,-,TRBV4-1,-,CASSRPGVETQYF,TGCGCCAGCAGCCGGCCAGGGGTTGAGACCCAGTACTTC
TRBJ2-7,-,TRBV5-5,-,CASSFRGSEQYF,TGTGCCAGCAGCTTCAGGGGTAGCGAGCAGTACTTC
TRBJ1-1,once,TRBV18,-,CASSERQNTEAFF,TGTGCCAGCTCAGAGAGACAGAACACTGAAGCTTTCTTT
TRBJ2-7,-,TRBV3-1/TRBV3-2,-,CASPFRTSFCEQYF,TGTGCCAGCCCCTTTCGTACTTCTTTCTGCGAGCAGTACTTC
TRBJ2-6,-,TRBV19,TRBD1,CASSTLGQGASGANVLTF,TGTGCCAGTAGTACCCTGGGACAGGGGGCTTCTGGGGCCAACGTCCTGACTTTC
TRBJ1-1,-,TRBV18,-,CASSPQTGNTEAFF,TGTGCCAGCTCACCACAGACAGGGAACACTGAAGCTTTCTTT
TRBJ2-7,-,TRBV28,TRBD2,CASRRTSGIHEQYF,TGTGCCAGCAGACGGACTAGCGGGATCCACGAGCAGTACTTC
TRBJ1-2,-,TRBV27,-,CASSLGRGLNYGYTF,TGTGCCAGCAGTTTGGGCAGGGGCCTTAACTATGGCTACACCTTC
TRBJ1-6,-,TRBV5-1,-,CASSAQVNNSPLHF,TGCGCCAGCAGTGCCCAGGTTAATAATTCACCCCTCCACTTT
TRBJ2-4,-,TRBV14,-,CASSQAEIQYF,TGTGCCAGCAGCCAGGCCGAAATTCAGTACTTC
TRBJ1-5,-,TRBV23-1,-,CASSLGVQPQHF,TGCGCCAGCAGTCTGGGCGTTCAGCCCCAGCATTTT
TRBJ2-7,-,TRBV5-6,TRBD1,CASSLVGLGQGGNEQYF,TGTGCCAGCAGCTTGGTCGGATTGGGACAGGGAGGTAACGAGCAGTACTTC
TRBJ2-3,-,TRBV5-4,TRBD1,CASSMGQGAKKTQYF,TGTGCCAGCAGCATGGGACAGGGGGCAAAGAAAACGCAGTATTTT
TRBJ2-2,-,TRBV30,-,CAWSVRGTGELFF,TGTGCCTGGAGTGTACGGGGCACCGGGGAGCTGTTTTTT
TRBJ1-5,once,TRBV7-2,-,CASSLRGGAQPQHF,TGTGCCAGCAGCTTAAGGGGCGGGGCCCAGCCCCAGCATTTT
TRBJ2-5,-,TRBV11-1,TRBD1,CASSSRDRGIMETQYF,TGTGCCAGCAGCTCCAGGGACAGGGGGATAATGGAGACCCAGTACTTC
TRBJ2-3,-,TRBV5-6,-,CASSQTYYEDTQYF,TGTGCCAGCAGTCAGACTTACTATGAGGATACGCAGTATTTT
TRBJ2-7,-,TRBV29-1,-,CSVEIGWTGPRGEQYF,TGCAGCGTTGAAATAGGGTGGACGGGACCACGGGGGGAGCAGTACTTC
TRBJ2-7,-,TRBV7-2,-,CASSLESRVLTYEQYF,TGTGCCAGCAGCTTAGAATCCAGGGTGTTAACCTACGAGCAGTACTTC
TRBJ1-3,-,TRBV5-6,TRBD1,CASSRGTGGSLSGNTIYF,TGTGCCAGCAGCCGTGGGACAGGGGGATCACTCTCTGGAAACACCATATATTTT
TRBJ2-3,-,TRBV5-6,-,CASSLAGVLGADTQYF,TGTGCCAGCAGCTTGGCGGGGGTGTTGGGCGCAGATACGCAGTATTTT
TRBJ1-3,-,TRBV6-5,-,CASRPPGGNTIYF,TGTGCCAGCAGACCCCCGGGTGGAAACACCATATATTTT
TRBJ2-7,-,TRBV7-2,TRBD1,CASSPRGQATLYEQYF,TGTGCCAGCAGCCCAAGGGGACAGGCGACACTCTACGAGCAGTACTTC
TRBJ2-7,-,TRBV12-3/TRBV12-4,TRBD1,CASSLAGTGGQYF,TGTGCCAGCAGTTTAGCCGGGACAGGAGGGCAGTACTTC
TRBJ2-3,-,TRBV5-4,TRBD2,CASSGAGGPADTQYF,TGTGCCAGCAGTGGCGCGGGAGGGCCGGCAGATACGCAGTATTTT
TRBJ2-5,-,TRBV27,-,CASAQEWQETQYF,TGTGCCAGCGCCCAAGAGTGGCAAGAGACCCAGTACTTC
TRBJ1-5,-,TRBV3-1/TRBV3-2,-,CASSQEGGRNQPQHF,TGTGCCAGCAGCCAAGAAGGGGGACGCAATCAGCCCCAGCATTTT
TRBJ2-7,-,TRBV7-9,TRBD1,CASSATGVQYF,TGTGCCAGCAGCGCCACAGGGGTACAGTACTTC
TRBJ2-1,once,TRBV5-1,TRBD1,CASSLDRIGTAEQFF,TGCGCCAGCAGCTTGGATCGTATTGGGACAGCCGAGCAGTTCTTC
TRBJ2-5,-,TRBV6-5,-,CASSYSYRGFQETQYF,TGTGCCAGCAGTTACTCGTATAGGGGGTTCCAAGAGACCCAGTACTTC
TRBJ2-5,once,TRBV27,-,CASSLKGPSGFRGPYQETQYF,TGTGCCAGCAGTTTAAAGGGTCCCTCGGGTTTTAGGGGCCCGTACCAAGAGACCCAGTACTTC
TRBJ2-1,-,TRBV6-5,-,CASSYQGVGYEQFF,TGTGCCAGCAGCTATCAGGGTGTGGGTTATGAGCAGTTCTTC
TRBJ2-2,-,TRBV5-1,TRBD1,CASSLRGTGTGEAGELFF,TGCGCCAGCAGCTTGAGGGGAACCGGGACAGGGGAAGCCGGGGAGCTGTTTTTT
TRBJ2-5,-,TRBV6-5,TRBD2,CASSPTSGRQTQYF,TGTGCCAGCAGCCCGACTAGCGGGAGGCAGACCCAGTACTTC
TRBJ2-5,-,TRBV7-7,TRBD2,CASSAGTSGRLETQYF,TGTGCCAGCAGCGCTGGGACTAGCGGGAGACTCGAGACCCAGTACTTC
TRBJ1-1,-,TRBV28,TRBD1,CASSLGTGGIVDTEAFF,TGTGCCAGCAGTTTAGGGACAGGGGGTATAGTGGACACTGAAGCTTTCTTT
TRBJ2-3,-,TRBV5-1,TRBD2,CASSTTGTSGISGTDTQYF,TGCGCCAGCAGCACTACCGGGACTAGCGGGATTTCCGGTACAGATACGCAGTATTTT
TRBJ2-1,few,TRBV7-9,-,CASSGRGTYNEQFF,TGTGCCAGCAGCGGACGGGGGACCTACAATGAGCAGTTCTTC
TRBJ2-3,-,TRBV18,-,CASSPVSRRTDTQYF,TGTGCCAGCTCACCCGTTAGCCGCCGCACAGATACGCAGTATTTT
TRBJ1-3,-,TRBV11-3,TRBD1,CASSQQGEGNTIYF,TGTGCCAGCAGCCAACAGGGGGAAGGAAACACCATATATTTT
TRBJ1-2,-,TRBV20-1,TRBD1,CSASQGVRYGYTF,TGCAGTGCTAGTCAGGGGGTGAGGTATGGCTACACCTTC
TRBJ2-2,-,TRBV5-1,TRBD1,CASSLTGVTTGELFF,TGCGCCAGCAGCTTGACAGGGGTGACCACCGGGGAGCTGTTTTTT
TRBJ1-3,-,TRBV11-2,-,CASSPPTSSGNTIYF,TGTGCCAGCAGCCCACCGACAAGCTCTGGAAACACCATATATTTT
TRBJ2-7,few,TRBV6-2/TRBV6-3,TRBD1,CASSYGTGRYEQYF,TGTGCCAGCAGTTACGGGACAGGGAGGTACGAGCAGTACTTC
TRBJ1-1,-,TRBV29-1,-,CSVVYQGRMNTEAFF,TGCAGCGTTGTCTATCAGGGAAGAATGAACACTGAAGCTTTCTTT
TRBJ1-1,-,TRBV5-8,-,CASSLGQTMNTEAFF,TGTGCCAGCAGCTTGGGACAAACCATGAACACTGAAGCTTTCTTT
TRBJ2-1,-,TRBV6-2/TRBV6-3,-,CASSYIASEVDEQFF,TGTGCCAGCAGTTACATTGCTTCCGAGGTCGATGAGCAGTTCTTC
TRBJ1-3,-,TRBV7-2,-,CASSSHSGNTIYF,TGTGCCAGCAGCTCCCACAGTGGAAACACCATATATTTT
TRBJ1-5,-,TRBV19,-,CATAQDYSNQPQHF,TGTGCCACCGCACAGGATTATAGCAATCAGCCCCAGCATTTT
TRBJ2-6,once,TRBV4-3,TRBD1,CASSQGQGLGANVLTF,TGCGCCAGCAGCCAAGGACAGGGGCTTGGGGCCAACGTCCTGACTTTC
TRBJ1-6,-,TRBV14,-,CASSQESQGRSPRHF,TGTGCCAGCAGCCAAGAGTCGCAGGGCCGCTCACCCCGCCACTTT
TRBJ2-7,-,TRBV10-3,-,CAITREPANEQYF,TGTGCCATCACCCGGGAACCTGCAAACGAGCAGTACTTC
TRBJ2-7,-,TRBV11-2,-,CASSLGAGGPYEQYF,TGTGCCAGCAGCTTAGGTGCTGGAGGCCCCTACGAGCAGTACTTC
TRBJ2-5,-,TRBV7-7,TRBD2,CASSLASGGAAETQYF,TGTGCCAGCAGCTTGGCTAGCGGGGGGGCCGCGGAGACCCAGTACTTC